These 9 T cell receptor beta chains originate from one sample sequenced in a study of shared clonotypes between healthy human individuals. Selected positively for CCR7 and CD45RO-negative, naive CD8 cells excluded terminally differentiated effector memory CD45RA+ cells. The table came from immunoSEQ multiplex PCR; TCRdb's copy has only in-frame clones and leaves some out. The sample includes 1.5 million to 2.5 million clones, about 95% of them seen just once. The sample was naive CD8+ T cells sorted from blood. Every receptor here comes from a man between 18 and 35 years old in good health.

This rearrangement joins TRBV19 to TRBJ1-3, with no clear D. This CDR3 spans 13 amino acids. Looked up from germline, CDR1 is LNHDA and CDR2 is SQIVND (reference sequence). V was shortened by 3 bases and J by 4 bases, with 7 bases between the two germline ends. CDR3 in amino acids: CASSIPFGNTIYF. The DNA for the CDR3 is TGTGCCAGTAGTATCCCGTTCGGAAACACCATATATTTT.

Remarks on this clone: The sample contains more than one DNA sequence encoding this CDR3. This chain joins TRBV5-1 and TRBJ2-1; tentative D call: TRBD1 (6 bases). Germline V gene data show CDR1 as SGHRS and CDR2 as YFSETQ. The germline V and J ends were trimmed by 2 bases and 4 bases, with 7 bases remaining between them. The CDR3 consists of 13 residues. CDR3 DNA: TGCGCCAGCAGCTTACAGGGTTACAATGAGCAGTTCTTC. It encodes CASSLQGYNEQFF.

J is TRBJ2-7 and V is TRBV10-2, with 12 positions matching TRBD2. Trimming at V came to 5 bases and at J to 4 bases, leaving 3 bases not matched to a gene. Germline values: CDR1 WSHSY, CDR2 SAAADI. The CDR3 totals 14 residues. CDR3 residues: CASSSSGRVYEQYF. The CDR3 DNA is TGCGCCAGCAGTTCTAGCGGGAGGGTATACGAGCAGTACTTC.

This rearrangement joins TRBV6-1 to TRBJ1-1; D gene unclear. Germline V lookup: CDR1 MNHNS, CDR2 SASEGT. Between the trimmed V and J ends, which lost 6 bases and 5 bases, there was a span of 16 bases. This CDR3 has 14 residues. Written as DNA, the CDR3 is TGTGCCAGCAGCCGACTGCTTGGGGAGACTGAAGCTTTCTTT. This translates into CASSRLLGETEAFF.

Only one count was recorded for this clone. The chain couples TRBV27 to TRBJ2-2, with 9 bases that match TRBD2. Germline lookup yields CDR1 MNHEY and CDR2 SMNVEV (reference sequence). The CDR3 loop spans 15 amino acids. The J segment lost 6 bases and the V segment lost 2 bases, leaving 4 bases of the junction unmatched. CDR3 DNA: TGTGCCAGCAGTTTAGGGCGGGAGGGCCCCGGGGAGCTGTTTTTT. It translates to CASSLGREGPGELFF.

This chain links TRBV6-5 with TRBJ2-2; D not resolved. This CDR3 contains 12 residues. Germline V gene sequence: CDR1 MNHEY, CDR2 SVGAGI. Deletions cut 2 bases from V and 5 bases from J, with 3 bases between. The CDR3, as DNA: TGTGCCAGCAGTTACGAGACCGGGGAGCTGTTTTTT. Translated: CASSYETGELFF.

The chain carries TRBV6-5 and TRBJ2-1; maybe TRBD1 (6 bases). Germline lookup yields CDR1 MNHEY and CDR2 SVGAGI. V shed 2 bases and J shed 7 bases, with 12 bases lying between them. The CDR3 is made up of 14 amino acids. The CDR3 sequence: CASSYAERGNEQFF. The CDR3 DNA is TGTGCCAGCAGTTACGCGGAGAGGGGGAATGAGCAGTTCTTC.

The chain couples TRBV11-3 to TRBJ2-1; 7 bases fit TRBD2. J was trimmed by 0 bases and V by 3 bases; bases with no gene match: 2. Germline V CDR1 and CDR2: SGHNT, YENEEA. There are 15 residues in the CDR3. The CDR3, as DNA: TGTGCCAGCAGCTTGAGCGGGGTCTCCTACAATGAGCAGTTCTTC. Its protein product is CASSLSGVSYNEQFF.

V gene TRBV9 combines with J gene TRBJ2-7, with 7 bases aligning to TRBD1. The CDR3 has 15 residues. V lost 0 bases to trimming and J lost 3 bases; unmatched junction nucleotides: 6. Germline CDR1 reads SGDLS; CDR2 reads YYNGEE. In DNA form, the CDR3 reads TGTGCCAGCAGCGTAGGTGAGACAGGGTTCTACGAGCAGTACTTC. Translated, it gives CASSVGETGFYEQYF.